The rows below give T cell receptor beta chains drawn from one sample of a study of blood T cells in healthy people across ages. TCRdb analysed the 5' RACE reads with MiXCR anew, one entry per CDR3 protein. Counted here are 580,000 or so distinct CDR3 sequences, about 45% occurring once; the ten biggest clones make up roughly 25%. Material: blood. These receptors all stem from a man older than 75 in good health. Both conserved end residues are part of each CDR3. Each record gives: J gene, clone size, V gene, D gene, CDR3 DNA, CDR3 protein. A D gene is named only where the DNA matches it firmly. Size is omitted from some rows. Given values are once, few, many or a class for expanded clones.

J gene: TRBJ2-7
clone size: few
V gene: TRBV10-2
D gene: .
CDR3 DNA: TGCGCCAGCAGTCGACAGCCGCCCTACGAGCAGTACTTC
CDR3 protein: CASSRQPPYEQYF

J gene: TRBJ1-2
clone size: .
V gene: TRBV5-1
D gene: TRBD1
CDR3 DNA: TGCGCCAGCAGGACGGGACAGGGGGCTGACTATGGCTACACCTTC
CDR3 protein: CASRTGQGADYGYTF

J gene: TRBJ1-2
clone size: .
V gene: TRBV7-2
D gene: TRBD1
CDR3 DNA: TGTGCCAGCAGCTCTGGACAGGACTCTTCAGGCTACACCTTC
CDR3 protein: CASSSGQDSSGYTF

J gene: TRBJ1-3
clone size: .
V gene: TRBV9
D gene: .
CDR3 DNA: TGTGCCAGCAGCGTACATGCGGATAACTCTGGAAACACCATATATTTT
CDR3 protein: CASSVHADNSGNTIYF

J gene: TRBJ2-7
clone size: few
V gene: TRBV7-9
D gene: .
CDR3 DNA: TGTGCCAGCAGCTTAGGTTTATACGGGACCTACGAGCAGTACTTC
CDR3 protein: CASSLGLYGTYEQYF

J gene: TRBJ2-1
clone size: .
V gene: TRBV20-1
D gene: TRBD2
CDR3 DNA: TGCAGCACCGGCCCGCGGGGGGGATACAATGAGCAGTTCTTC
CDR3 protein: CSTGPRGGYNEQFF

J gene: TRBJ1-5
clone size: .
V gene: TRBV6-6
D gene: .
CDR3 DNA: TGTGCCAGCACCCACGCACGGCAGGGCAATCAGCCCCAGCATTTT
CDR3 protein: CASTHARQGNQPQHF

J gene: TRBJ2-3
clone size: .
V gene: TRBV7-3
D gene: .
CDR3 DNA: TGTGCCAGCAGCTCGACCGGACAGAGCACAGATACGCAGTATTTT
CDR3 protein: CASSSTGQSTDTQYF

J gene: TRBJ1-1
clone size: .
V gene: TRBV27
D gene: .
CDR3 DNA: TGTGCCAGCAGGGGTTTTGAGTTCACTGAAGCTTTCTTT
CDR3 protein: CASRGFEFTEAFF

J gene: TRBJ2-7
clone size: .
V gene: TRBV20-1
D gene: TRBD1
CDR3 DNA: TGCAGTGCTAGGCCCGGCACAGGGGCCTACGAGCAGTACTTC
CDR3 protein: CSARPGTGAYEQYF

J gene: TRBJ2-7
clone size: .
V gene: TRBV7-9
D gene: .
CDR3 DNA: TGTGCCAGCAGCTTAGGTGGCCAATACGAGCAGTACTTC
CDR3 protein: CASSLGGQYEQYF

J gene: TRBJ2-1
clone size: .
V gene: TRBV9
D gene: .
CDR3 DNA: TGTGCCAGCAGCGCCCCTAGAATAACTCAGTTCTTC
CDR3 protein: CASSAPRITQFF

J gene: TRBJ2-1
clone size: .
V gene: TRBV4-3
D gene: .
CDR3 DNA: TGCGCCAGCAGCCCCCGCTCCAGGGACTTGTACAATGAGCAGTTCTTC
CDR3 protein: CASSPRSRDLYNEQFF

J gene: TRBJ1-5
clone size: .
V gene: TRBV15
D gene: TRBD1
CDR3 DNA: TGTGCCACCACTAGACAGGGAGGCAATCAGCCCCAGCATTTT
CDR3 protein: CATTRQGGNQPQHF

J gene: TRBJ2-5
clone size: many
V gene: TRBV6-5
D gene: TRBD1
CDR3 DNA: TGTGCCAGCACCAGGGACAGGCAAGAGACCCAGTACTTC
CDR3 protein: CASTRDRQETQYF

J gene: TRBJ2-1
clone size: few
V gene: TRBV6-2/TRBV6-3
D gene: TRBD2
CDR3 DNA: TGTGCCAGCAGCGGGAGGGCTAATGAGCAGTTCTTC
CDR3 protein: CASSGRANEQFF

J gene: TRBJ1-1
clone size: .
V gene: TRBV12-3/TRBV12-4
D gene: .
CDR3 DNA: TGTGCCAGTCGAGGTGGGAGGGGAACTGAAGCTTTCTTT
CDR3 protein: CASRGGRGTEAFF

J gene: TRBJ2-3
clone size: .
V gene: TRBV12-3/TRBV12-4
D gene: TRBD2
CDR3 DNA: TGTGCCAGCAGGTGGACTAGAGGACCCACAGATACGCAGTATTTT
CDR3 protein: CASRWTRGPTDTQYF

J gene: TRBJ2-5
clone size: few
V gene: TRBV9
D gene: TRBD2
CDR3 DNA: TGTGCCAGCAGCGTCGCTAGCGGGAGTTTCGAGACCCAGTACTTC
CDR3 protein: CASSVASGSFETQYF

J gene: TRBJ2-7
clone size: few
V gene: TRBV5-4
D gene: .
CDR3 DNA: TGTGCCAGCAGCTTTGGGTTCACGCAGTACGAGCAGTACTTC
CDR3 protein: CASSFGFTQYEQYF

J gene: TRBJ1-5
clone size: .
V gene: TRBV30
D gene: .
CDR3 DNA: TGTGCCTGGAGTCAGGTGGGGTCTCAGCCCCAGCATTTT
CDR3 protein: CAWSQVGSQPQHF

J gene: TRBJ2-5
clone size: .
V gene: TRBV12-3/TRBV12-4
D gene: .
CDR3 DNA: TGTGCCAGCAGTTTGGCAGGGGCGTCCGGGACCCAGTACTTC
CDR3 protein: CASSLAGASGTQYF

J gene: TRBJ2-3
clone size: .
V gene: TRBV4-3
D gene: TRBD2
CDR3 DNA: TGCGCCAGCAGCCAAGTTGGCGGGGGGGTCACAGATACGCAGTATTTT
CDR3 protein: CASSQVGGGVTDTQYF

J gene: TRBJ2-7
clone size: once
V gene: TRBV28
D gene: .
CDR3 DNA: TGTGCCAGCAGTTTCATTCGGGTCGAGCAGTACTTC
CDR3 protein: CASSFIRVEQYF

J gene: TRBJ2-1
clone size: .
V gene: TRBV28
D gene: .
CDR3 DNA: TGTGCCAGCAGTTTGGTCTTCTCAAGCTCCTACAATGAGCAGTTCTTC
CDR3 protein: CASSLVFSSSYNEQFF

J gene: TRBJ2-1
clone size: .
V gene: TRBV12-3/TRBV12-4
D gene: .
CDR3 DNA: TGTGCCAGCAGTCAGGGGATGTCCTACAATGAGCAGTTCTTC
CDR3 protein: CASSQGMSYNEQFF

J gene: TRBJ2-5
clone size: .
V gene: TRBV5-1
D gene: .
CDR3 DNA: TGCGCCAGCAGCCGGATGGACGGCCAAGAGACCCAGTACTTC
CDR3 protein: CASSRMDGQETQYF

J gene: TRBJ1-6
clone size: .
V gene: TRBV20-1
D gene: .
CDR3 DNA: TGCAGTGCGGAGAGGCAAGCTAATTCACCCCTCCACTTT
CDR3 protein: CSAERQANSPLHF

J gene: TRBJ2-5
clone size: .
V gene: TRBV2
D gene: .
CDR3 DNA: TGTGCCAGCATGGTTAGCAGGAGAAATGAGCAGTACTTC
CDR3 protein: CASMVSRRNEQYF

J gene: TRBJ2-7
clone size: few
V gene: TRBV18
D gene: .
CDR3 DNA: TGTGCCAGCTCACCAGATTACGAGCAGTACTTC
CDR3 protein: CASSPDYEQYF

J gene: TRBJ2-1
clone size: few
V gene: TRBV7-2
D gene: TRBD1
CDR3 DNA: TGTGCCAGCAGCACCCGGGTCTTGGGGACAGGGACTCGAAATGAGCAGTTCTTC
CDR3 protein: CASSTRVLGTGTRNEQFF

J gene: TRBJ2-3
clone size: few
V gene: TRBV15
D gene: .
CDR3 DNA: TGTGCCACCAGCGCGCGGAGCACAGATACGCAGTATTTT
CDR3 protein: CATSARSTDTQYF

J gene: TRBJ2-1
clone size: .
V gene: TRBV11-2
D gene: TRBD1
CDR3 DNA: TGTGCCAGCAGCTTAGGACAGGGGGTCTCCTACAAGGAGCAGTTCTTC
CDR3 protein: CASSLGQGVSYKEQFF

J gene: TRBJ2-1
clone size: .
V gene: TRBV6-2/TRBV6-3
D gene: .
CDR3 DNA: TGTGCCAGCAGTTACCCCCAATGGGAGCAGTTCTTC
CDR3 protein: CASSYPQWEQFF

J gene: TRBJ1-1
clone size: few
V gene: TRBV12-3/TRBV12-4
D gene: .
CDR3 DNA: TGTGCCAGCCGCCGGATCAACCTGAACACTGAAGCTTTCTTT
CDR3 protein: CASRRINLNTEAFF

J gene: TRBJ2-7
clone size: .
V gene: TRBV27
D gene: TRBD2
CDR3 DNA: TGTGCCAGCAGAGCGGGAGGCCCCTACAATGAGCAGTACTTC
CDR3 protein: CASRAGGPYNEQYF

J gene: TRBJ2-7
clone size: .
V gene: TRBV20-1
D gene: TRBD1
CDR3 DNA: TGCAGTGCTAAAGACAGGGTACTACCTTACGAGCAGTACTTC
CDR3 protein: CSAKDRVLPYEQYF

J gene: TRBJ2-1
clone size: .
V gene: TRBV7-3
D gene: TRBD2
CDR3 DNA: TGTGCCAGCAGCACATACGGACTAGCGGGGGATGAGCAGTTCTTC
CDR3 protein: CASSTYGLAGDEQFF

J gene: TRBJ1-2
clone size: .
V gene: TRBV15
D gene: .
CDR3 DNA: TGTGCCACCAGCAGAGATCGGGGGCTTGGGTATGGCTACACCTTC
CDR3 protein: CATSRDRGLGYGYTF

J gene: TRBJ1-6
clone size: few
V gene: TRBV15
D gene: .
CDR3 DNA: TGTGCCACCAGCAGATCTCGGGACGGGGTTAATTCACCCCTCCACTTT
CDR3 protein: CATSRSRDGVNSPLHF

J gene: TRBJ2-7
clone size: .
V gene: TRBV5-1
D gene: .
CDR3 DNA: TGCGCCAGCAGCTTGGATCTTGGGGCAGCACTCTACGAGCAGTACTTC
CDR3 protein: CASSLDLGAALYEQYF

J gene: TRBJ2-7
clone size: .
V gene: TRBV9
D gene: TRBD1
CDR3 DNA: TGTGCCAGCAGCGTAGGGGACAGGGGTTACGAGCAGTACTTC
CDR3 protein: CASSVGDRGYEQYF